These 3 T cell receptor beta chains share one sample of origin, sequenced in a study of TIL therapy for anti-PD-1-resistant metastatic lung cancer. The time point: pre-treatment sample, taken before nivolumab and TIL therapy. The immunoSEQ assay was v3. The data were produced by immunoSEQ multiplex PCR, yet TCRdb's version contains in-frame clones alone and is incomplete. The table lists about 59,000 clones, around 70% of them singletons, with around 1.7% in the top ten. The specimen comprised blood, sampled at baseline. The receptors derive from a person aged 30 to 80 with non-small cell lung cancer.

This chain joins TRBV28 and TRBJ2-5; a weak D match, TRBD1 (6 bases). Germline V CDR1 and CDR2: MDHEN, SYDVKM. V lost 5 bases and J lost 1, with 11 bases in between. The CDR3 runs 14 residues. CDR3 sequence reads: CASSAGQSQETQYF. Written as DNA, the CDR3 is TGTGCCAGCAGTGCCGGACAGAGCCAAGAGACCCAGTACTTC.

CDR3 in DNA: TGTGCCAGCAGCTTACTAAGTGGCGATGGAAACACCATATATTTT. Its protein product is CASSLLSGDGNTIYF. The V gene is TRBV7-2, the J gene TRBJ1-3, with D unclear. The CDR3 loop spans 15 amino acids. In germline, CDR1 is SGHTA, CDR2 FQGNSA. Deletions cut 2 bases from V and 3 bases from J, with 11 bases between.

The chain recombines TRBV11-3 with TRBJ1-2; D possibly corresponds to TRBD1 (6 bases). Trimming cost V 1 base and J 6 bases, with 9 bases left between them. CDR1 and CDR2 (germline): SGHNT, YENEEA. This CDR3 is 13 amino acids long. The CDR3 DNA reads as TGTGCCAGCAGCTTAGCCCGGACAGATGGCTACACCTTC. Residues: CASSLARTDGYTF.